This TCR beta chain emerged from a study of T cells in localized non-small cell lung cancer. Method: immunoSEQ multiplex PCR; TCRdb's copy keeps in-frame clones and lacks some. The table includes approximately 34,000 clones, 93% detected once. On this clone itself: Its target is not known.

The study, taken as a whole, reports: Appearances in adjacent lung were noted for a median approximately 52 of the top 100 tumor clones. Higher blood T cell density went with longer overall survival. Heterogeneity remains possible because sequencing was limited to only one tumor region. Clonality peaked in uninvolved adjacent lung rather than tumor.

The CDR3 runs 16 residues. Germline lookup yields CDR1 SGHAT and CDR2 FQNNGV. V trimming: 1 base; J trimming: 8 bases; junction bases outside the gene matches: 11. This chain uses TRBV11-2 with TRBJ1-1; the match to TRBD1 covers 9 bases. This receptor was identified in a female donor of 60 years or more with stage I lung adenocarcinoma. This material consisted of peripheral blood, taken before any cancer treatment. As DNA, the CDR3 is TGTGCCAGCAGCTTAGCGACAGGGGGGCGACCCGGGGAAGCTTTCTTT. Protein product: CASSLATGGRPGEAFF.